This is a list of T cell receptor beta chains from one sample in a study of regulatory T cells in long-lasting Graves disease. TCRdb fed the multiplex PCR reads into MiXCR, producing one record per CDR3 protein. The table shows around 400,000 distinct CDR3 sequences, with 23% occurring only once. The sample in question was peripheral blood mononuclear cells (PBMCs), obtained when the disease was refractory, from a patient treated with antithyroid drugs. The receptors were sampled from a female donor with Graves disease. The CDR3 runs from the conserved cysteine through the conserved F or W. Each record gives: D gene, V gene, clone size, J gene, CDR3 protein, CDR3 DNA. D genes are given only for firm matches. Clone size appears in some rows only: once, few, many, or a class for an expanded clone.

D: -
V: TRBV7-8
size: -
J: TRBJ1-1
CDR3: CASTLPGDTEAFF
DNA: TGTGCCAGCACCCTCCCCGGGGACACTGAAGCTTTCTTT

D: -
V: TRBV29-1
size: -
J: TRBJ2-2
CDR3: CSVGHQLNTGELFF
DNA: TGCAGCGTTGGTCACCAGTTGAACACCGGGGAGCTGTTTTTT

D: -
V: TRBV27
size: -
J: TRBJ1-1
CDR3: CASSTQGGGTEAFF
DNA: TGTGCCAGCAGTACCCAGGGAGGGGGCACTGAAGCTTTCTTT

D: -
V: TRBV20-1
size: many
J: TRBJ1-4
CDR3: CSAPSDVNGKLFF
DNA: TGCAGTGCTCCGTCGGACGTTAATGGAAAACTGTTTTTT

D: -
V: TRBV19
size: -
J: TRBJ2-7
CDR3: CASSIDSYSGAYEQYF
DNA: TGTGCCAGTAGTATAGATTCGTACTCGGGAGCCTACGAGCAGTACTTC

D: TRBD2
V: TRBV10-3
size: -
J: TRBJ2-7
CDR3: CAISENTSGSVQYF
DNA: TGTGCCATCAGTGAGAATACTAGCGGGAGTGTGCAGTACTTC

D: -
V: TRBV2
size: many
J: TRBJ2-7
CDR3: CASRVYEQYF
DNA: TGTGCCAGCAGGGTTTACGAGCAGTACTTC

D: TRBD2
V: TRBV10-3
size: many
J: TRBJ2-5
CDR3: CAIRDKREGQETQYF
DNA: TGTGCCATCAGGGACAAGCGGGAGGGTCAAGAGACCCAGTACTTC

D: -
V: TRBV7-2
size: many
J: TRBJ2-4
CDR3: CASSLGLRTAPLAKNIQYF
DNA: TGTGCCAGCAGCTTAGGACTGCGGACAGCGCCACTAGCCAAAAACATTCAGTACTTC

D: -
V: TRBV15
size: many
J: TRBJ2-4
CDR3: CATSRGVTTKNIQYF
DNA: TGTGCCACCAGCAGAGGGGTGACAACCAAAAACATTCAGTACTTC

D: -
V: TRBV11-2
size: few
J: TRBJ2-6
CDR3: CASSLKPVPFTGANVLTF
DNA: TGTGCCAGCAGCTTAAAACCAGTACCTTTTACTGGGGCCAACGTCCTGACTTTC

D: TRBD2
V: TRBV6-4
size: few
J: TRBJ2-7
CDR3: CASSEFGLAGAEQYF
DNA: TGTGCCAGCAGTGAATTCGGGCTAGCGGGAGCCGAGCAGTACTTC

D: TRBD1
V: TRBV19
size: -
J: TRBJ1-5
CDR3: CASSITGTEPQHF
DNA: TGTGCCAGTAGTATTACGGGGACAGAGCCCCAGCATTTT

D: -
V: TRBV5-6
size: many
J: TRBJ2-5
CDR3: CASSLVGGIETQYF
DNA: TGTGCCAGCAGCTTGGTCGGCGGGATAGAGACCCAGTACTTC

D: -
V: TRBV20-1
size: -
J: TRBJ1-2
CDR3: CSGCDIRGLSYGYTF
DNA: TGCAGTGGTTGCGACATCAGGGGCTTATCCTATGGCTACACCTTC

D: TRBD2
V: TRBV4-2
size: -
J: TRBJ2-1
CDR3: CASSQRLAGRSGGEQFF
DNA: TGTGCCAGCAGCCAAAGACTAGCGGGAAGGTCAGGGGGTGAGCAGTTCTTC

D: -
V: TRBV28
size: many
J: TRBJ2-5
CDR3: CASSSRDDSSAETQYF
DNA: TGTGCCAGCAGTTCCAGGGATGACAGCTCCGCTGAGACCCAGTACTTC

D: TRBD1
V: TRBV25-1
size: -
J: TRBJ2-1
CDR3: CASSSYDRGLRNEQFF
DNA: TGTGCCAGCAGTTCTTATGACAGGGGCTTGAGAAATGAGCAGTTCTTC

D: -
V: TRBV6-1
size: many
J: TRBJ1-2
CDR3: CASSERAGYGYTF
DNA: TGTGCCAGCAGTGAAAGGGCAGGATATGGCTACACCTTC

D: -
V: TRBV18
size: few
J: TRBJ1-1
CDR3: CASSPPGRVYTEAFF
DNA: TGTGCCAGCTCACCACCGGGCAGGGTCTACACTGAAGCTTTCTTT

D: -
V: TRBV29-1
size: few
J: TRBJ2-7
CDR3: CSVGQTWDYEQYF
DNA: TGCAGCGTAGGACAGACATGGGACTACGAGCAGTACTTC

D: TRBD2
V: TRBV19
size: -
J: TRBJ2-7
CDR3: CASSRSSGYEQYF
DNA: TGTGCCAGTAGTAGGTCTAGCGGTTACGAGCAGTACTTC

D: TRBD2
V: TRBV27
size: -
J: TRBJ2-3
CDR3: CASSSYTGRASDTQYF
DNA: TGTGCCAGCAGTTCCTACACCGGGAGGGCCTCAGATACGCAGTATTTT

D: -
V: TRBV29-1
size: many
J: TRBJ1-1
CDR3: CSVAQGQDTEAFF
DNA: TGCAGCGTTGCTCAGGGCCAGGACACTGAAGCTTTCTTT

D: -
V: TRBV7-3
size: -
J: TRBJ2-2
CDR3: CASSLGITEGTGELFF
DNA: TGTGCCAGCAGCTTAGGGATCACCGAGGGCACCGGGGAGCTGTTTTTT

D: TRBD1
V: TRBV28
size: many
J: TRBJ1-5
CDR3: CASSTGGVRQPQHF
DNA: TGTGCCAGCAGTACAGGGGGGGTTAGACAGCCCCAGCATTTT

D: TRBD1
V: TRBV28
size: many
J: TRBJ1-5
CDR3: CASSFRQGVNQPQHF
DNA: TGTGCCAGCAGTTTTCGACAGGGTGTCAATCAGCCCCAGCATTTT

D: -
V: TRBV2
size: -
J: TRBJ2-5
CDR3: CASSPGVLAGAQETQYF
DNA: TGTGCCAGCAGCCCAGGGGTCCTGGCGGGGGCTCAAGAGACCCAGTACTTC

D: -
V: TRBV6-2/TRBV6-3
size: few
J: TRBJ1-1
CDR3: CASSYVGGNTEAFF
DNA: TGTGCCAGCAGTTACGTCGGAGGAAACACTGAAGCTTTCTTT

D: -
V: TRBV7-2
size: -
J: TRBJ1-1
CDR3: CASSLAFKVDEAFF
DNA: TGTGCCAGCAGCTTAGCATTCAAAGTGGATGAAGCTTTCTTT

D: -
V: TRBV7-9
size: few
J: TRBJ2-7
CDR3: CASSPRLGRRRSYEQYF
DNA: TGTGCCAGCAGCCCCCGGCTCGGTCGACGCCGCTCCTACGAGCAGTACTTC

D: -
V: TRBV28
size: many
J: TRBJ1-4
CDR3: CASMPWAATNEKLFF
DNA: TGTGCCAGCATGCCGTGGGCAGCAACTAATGAAAAACTGTTTTTT

D: -
V: TRBV2
size: many
J: TRBJ2-5
CDR3: CASSGPAGFQETQYF
DNA: TGTGCCAGCAGCGGCCCGGCGGGGTTCCAAGAGACCCAGTACTTC

D: TRBD2
V: TRBV6-2/TRBV6-3
size: few
J: TRBJ2-7
CDR3: CAGRETSGRADLYF
DNA: TGTGCCGGCAGAGAGACTAGCGGGAGGGCCGATCTGTACTTC

D: TRBD1
V: TRBV11-2
size: -
J: TRBJ2-7
CDR3: CASSPTGETGITEQYF
DNA: TGTGCCAGCAGCCCTACCGGCGAGACAGGGATAACAGAGCAGTACTTC

D: -
V: TRBV27
size: -
J: TRBJ2-1
CDR3: CASRGASEQFF
DNA: TGTGCCAGCAGGGGGGCATCTGAGCAGTTCTTC

D: TRBD1
V: TRBV6-2/TRBV6-3
size: many
J: TRBJ2-7
CDR3: CASRGTGDSYEQYF
DNA: TGTGCCAGCAGGGGGACAGGGGACTCCTACGAGCAGTACTTC

D: -
V: TRBV18
size: -
J: TRBJ2-7
CDR3: CASSPDDEQYF
DNA: TGTGCCAGCTCACCAGATGACGAGCAGTACTTC

D: TRBD2
V: TRBV27
size: -
J: TRBJ2-7
CDR3: CASSWLAGAAYEQYF
DNA: TGTGCCAGCAGTTGGCTAGCGGGAGCCGCCTACGAGCAGTACTTC

D: TRBD2
V: TRBV2
size: many
J: TRBJ2-1
CDR3: CASAVAGGPFGEQFF
DNA: TGTGCCAGCGCCGTAGCGGGAGGGCCTTTCGGTGAGCAGTTCTTC

D: -
V: TRBV19
size: few
J: TRBJ2-6
CDR3: CASVTGSSGANVLTF
DNA: TGTGCCAGCGTTACCGGCAGCTCTGGGGCCAACGTCCTGACTTTC

D: TRBD1
V: TRBV9
size: few
J: TRBJ1-1
CDR3: CASSLGTGHTEAFF
DNA: TGTGCCAGCAGCCTTGGGACAGGGCACACTGAAGCTTTCTTT

D: -
V: TRBV27
size: -
J: TRBJ1-6
CDR3: CASTLPLHF
DNA: TGTGCCAGCACCCTACCCCTCCACTTT

D: -
V: TRBV29-1
size: many
J: TRBJ2-3
CDR3: CSVSGTLQLHSDSNTQYF
DNA: TGCAGCGTTTCTGGGACCCTCCAATTGCATTCAGATTCGAATACGCAGTATTTT

D: -
V: TRBV6-1
size: -
J: TRBJ2-6
CDR3: CASSLSTSASGANVLTF
DNA: TGTGCCAGCAGCCTATCCACCTCTGCTTCTGGGGCCAACGTCCTGACTTTC

D: -
V: TRBV11-2
size: few
J: TRBJ2-2
CDR3: CASSLDPALSGELFF
DNA: TGTGCCAGCAGCTTAGATCCGGCCCTCTCCGGGGAGCTGTTTTTT

D: TRBD1
V: TRBV12-3/TRBV12-4
size: many
J: TRBJ2-7
CDR3: CASSPQGEWDEQYF
DNA: TGTGCCAGCAGTCCACAGGGGGAATGGGACGAGCAGTACTTC

D: -
V: TRBV5-1
size: few
J: TRBJ2-6
CDR3: CASSLWSSGANVLTF
DNA: TGCGCCAGCAGCTTGTGGAGCTCTGGGGCCAACGTCCTGACTTTC

D: TRBD1
V: TRBV20-1
size: -
J: TRBJ2-5
CDR3: CSARTGRSRGLGEETQYF
DNA: TGCAGTGCTAGGACAGGGCGGTCCCGGGGCCTCGGTGAAGAGACCCAGTACTTC

D: TRBD2
V: TRBV4-1
size: -
J: TRBJ2-7
CDR3: CASRDLAGGFEQYF
DNA: TGCGCCAGCAGGGATCTAGCGGGAGGGTTCGAGCAGTACTTC

D: TRBD1
V: TRBV30
size: -
J: TRBJ2-2
CDR3: CAHQGDTGELFF
DNA: TGTGCCCACCAGGGGGACACCGGGGAGCTGTTTTTT

D: TRBD1
V: TRBV28
size: many
J: TRBJ1-5
CDR3: CASSLARGYSQPQHF
DNA: TGTGCCAGCAGTTTGGCCAGGGGGTATAGTCAGCCCCAGCATTTT

D: TRBD1
V: TRBV7-2
size: many
J: TRBJ1-5
CDR3: CASSPRQGQGQPQHF
DNA: TGTGCCAGCAGTCCCCGACAGGGCCAGGGGCAGCCCCAGCATTTT

D: -
V: TRBV16
size: -
J: TRBJ1-1
CDR3: CASSPFWGKGNTEAFF
DNA: TGTGCCAGCAGCCCATTTTGGGGAAAGGGGAACACTGAAGCTTTCTTT

D: TRBD1
V: TRBV9
size: many
J: TRBJ2-7
CDR3: CASSVGTGVYEQYF
DNA: TGTGCCAGCAGCGTCGGGACAGGGGTCTACGAGCAGTACTTC

D: -
V: TRBV7-2
size: few
J: TRBJ1-4
CDR3: CASSSFPGGEKLFF
DNA: TGTGCCAGCAGCTCCTTCCCCGGAGGTGAAAAACTGTTTTTT

D: -
V: TRBV29-1
size: -
J: TRBJ1-1
CDR3: CSARTDAGTEAFF
DNA: TGCAGCGCCCGGACCGATGCAGGCACTGAAGCTTTCTTT

D: TRBD2
V: TRBV5-1
size: few
J: TRBJ2-5
CDR3: CASSSARGLGKETQYF
DNA: TGCGCCAGCAGCTCAGCCAGGGGACTAGGGAAAGAGACCCAGTACTTC